The present TCR beta chain was sequenced within a study of blood T cell repertoires in COVID-19. Study at large: The cDNA or gDNA used as material had been derived from T cells, B-cell-depleted T cells, or PBMCs.

Clones were read by immunoSEQ multiplex PCR, and TCRdb kept only the in-frame ones, dropping some. The data show roughly 70,000 clones, with 91% seen just once and around 13% held by the top ten. This CDR3 is 14 amino acids long. Germline V lookup: CDR1 MGHRA, CDR2 YSYEKL. Trimming left V 5 bases short and J 5 bases short, with 15 bases between. This clonotype was obtained from a human donor with active COVID-19. The donor label of this sample is uncertain. What was sequenced was peripheral blood. The genes are TRBV4-1 and TRBJ1-1; TRBD1 might be the D (5 bases). The CDR3 DNA follows: TGCGCCAGCAGCTCCGTCGGCGGGGGAACTGAAGCTTTCTTT. It translates to CASSSVGGGTEAFF.